In its sample, the clone carrying this T cell receptor (beta chain) was seen a few times. Antigen specificity is unknown. The data stem from a study of blood T cells in healthy people across ages. The V and J ends lost 4 bases and 0 bases respectively, with 8 bases between them. Per the germline V gene, CDR1 is SQVTM and CDR2 is ANQGSEA. The length of the CDR3 is 13 residues. Study results and caveats: For the donors, CMV status was unknown and possibly confounded expanded clonotype changes. TCR beta diversity tracked closely with naive T cell percentage. Older individuals had lower TCR beta diversity per million T cells (the decline was roughly linear).

A second PCR, run for roughly 7 to 12 cycles, used a sample-barcoded 5' primer plus a J-beta primer mix. TCRdb re-called the 5' RACE reads through MiXCR, storing one row per CDR3 protein. This sample has about 1.5 million distinct CDR3 sequences, with around 40% found just once. The V call is TRBV29-1, the J call TRBJ2-3, with D unresolved. The sequenced sample consisted of blood. This TCR came from a woman between 18 and 30 years old in good health. CDR3: CSVVPTSTDTQYF. In nucleotides, the CDR3 is TGCAGCGTTGTTCCGACAAGCACAGATACGCAGTATTTT.